One sample yielded the 5 T cell receptor beta chains listed below, sequenced in a study of CD8 T cells in Susac syndrome. A quantity of 0.5 to 1 ug RNA underwent reverse transcription using random hexamers. TCRdb reprocessed the immunoSEQ multiplex PCR reads with MiXCR, giving one entry per CDR3 protein. The table has about 120,000 distinct CDR3 sequences, over 90% seen once; the top ten hold about 0.27%. What was sequenced was CD8+ T cells from PBMCs. These receptors all stem from a human donor with Susac syndrome.

The V gene is TRBV6-5, the J gene TRBJ1-2; maybe TRBD1 (5 bases). Per the germline V gene, CDR1 is MNHEY and CDR2 is SVGAGI. CDR3 size: 13 residues. The ends were cut back, 3 bases at V and 4 bases at J, with 9 bases in the middle. Here the CDR3 reads CASSYQGPYGYTF. In DNA, the CDR3 is TGTGCCAGCAGTTATCAGGGTCCCTATGGCTACACCTTC.

The V call is TRBV12-3 or TRBV12-4, the J call TRBJ1-2; 7 bases agree with TRBD1. The junction had 8 bases not matched to a gene; V was cut back by 6 bases and J by 4 bases. There are 14 residues in the CDR3. This CDR3 is CASSPGQTVYGYTF. CDR3 in DNA: TGTGCCAGCAGCCCGGGACAGACTGTCTATGGCTACACCTTC.

The chain employs TRBV9 and TRBJ1-1; D uncertain. CDR3 length: 14 amino acids. CDR1 and CDR2 from the germline V gene are SGDLS and YYNGEE. Trimming pared 0 bases from V and 5 bases from J, leaving 11 bases between. The CDR3: CASSVVGGQTEAFF. In DNA form, the CDR3 reads TGTGCCAGCAGCGTAGTTGGAGGGCAAACTGAAGCTTTCTTT.

The chain carries TRBV11-2 and TRBJ2-7; 9 bases fit TRBD2. The CDR3 sequence is 16 residues long. V lost 5 bases to trimming and J lost 1 base; unmatched junction nucleotides: 9. Germline V lookup: CDR1 SGHAT, CDR2 FQNNGV. CDR3 in amino acids: CASSPGASGDSYEQYF. The CDR3 DNA reads as TGTGCCAGCAGCCCCGGGGCTAGCGGGGATTCCTACGAGCAGTACTTC.

The chain has TRBV5-6 and TRBJ2-3; possibly TRBD1 for D (7 bases). Trimming left V 7 bases short and J 3 bases short, with 21 bases between. There are 16 residues in the CDR3. Germline loops: CDR1 SGHDT, CDR2 YYEEEE. CDR3 sequence (DNA): TGTGCCAGCGCTGAGGAGGGGGCGATTGGGACAGATACGCAGTATTTT. Translation gives CASAEEGAIGTDTQYF.